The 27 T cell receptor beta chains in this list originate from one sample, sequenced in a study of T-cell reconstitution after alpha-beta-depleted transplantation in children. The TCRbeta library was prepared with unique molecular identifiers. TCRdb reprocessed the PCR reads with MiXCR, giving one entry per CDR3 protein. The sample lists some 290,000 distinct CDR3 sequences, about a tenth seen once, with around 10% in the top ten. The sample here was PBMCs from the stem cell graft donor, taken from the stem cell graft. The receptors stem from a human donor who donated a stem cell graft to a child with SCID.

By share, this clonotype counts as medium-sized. CDR3 in DNA: TGTGCCAGCAGTTTTATCCCTGGAGGGAAGGCCGGGGAGCTGTTTTTT. It yields the protein CASSFIPGGKAGELFF. The chain carries TRBV12-3 or TRBV12-4 and TRBJ2-2, with D perhaps TRBD2 (6 bases). This CDR3 has 16 residues. The V and J ends lost 3 bases and 6 bases respectively, with 17 bases between them.

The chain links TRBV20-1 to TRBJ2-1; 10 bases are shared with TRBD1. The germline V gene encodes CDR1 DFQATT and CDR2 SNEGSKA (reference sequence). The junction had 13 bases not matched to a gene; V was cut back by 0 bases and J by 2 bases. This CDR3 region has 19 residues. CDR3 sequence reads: CSARDLLGGTGDPYNEQFF. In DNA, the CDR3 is TGCAGTGCTAGAGATCTTCTAGGGGGGACAGGGGACCCCTACAATGAGCAGTTCTTC.

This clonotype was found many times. The DNA of the CDR3 is TGTGCCAGCAGCTCTGGACAGGGTAGGGAGACCCAGTACTTC. This codes for CASSSGQGRETQYF. This chain joins TRBV7-9 and TRBJ2-5, with 8 nucleotides matching TRBD1. The CDR3 totals 14 residues. V lost 4 bases to trimming and J lost 5 bases; unmatched junction nucleotides: 6. Germline V lookup: CDR1 SEHNR, CDR2 FQNEAQ (reference sequence).

The CDR3 is CASSFLRRDTQYF. The CDR3 DNA reads as TGTGCCAGCAGCTTTTTGCGACGGGATACGCAGTATTTT. The V and J genes are TRBV5-5 and TRBJ2-3, with D unresolved. Germline lookup yields CDR1 SGHKS and CDR2 YYEKEE (reference sequence). The CDR3 is made up of 13 amino acids. V lost 2 bases and J 6 bases, leaving 10 bases between the germline ends.

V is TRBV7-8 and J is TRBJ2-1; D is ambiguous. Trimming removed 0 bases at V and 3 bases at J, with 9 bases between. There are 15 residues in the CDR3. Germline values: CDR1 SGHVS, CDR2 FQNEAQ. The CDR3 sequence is CASSLAGRSYNEQFF. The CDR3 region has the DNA TGTGCCAGCAGCTTAGCAGGCCGTAGCTACAATGAGCAGTTCTTC.

The CDR3 region is CASSSRGIGSGNTIYF. The CDR3, as DNA: TGTGCCAGCAGTTCCCGGGGCATAGGGTCTGGAAACACCATATATTTT. The chain recombines TRBV6-5 with TRBJ1-3; D may be TRBD1 (5 bases). Trimming took off 4 bases at V and 1 base at J, with 14 bases between the two ends. This CDR3 spans 16 amino acids. CDR1 MNHEY and CDR2 SVGAGI come from the germline V gene.

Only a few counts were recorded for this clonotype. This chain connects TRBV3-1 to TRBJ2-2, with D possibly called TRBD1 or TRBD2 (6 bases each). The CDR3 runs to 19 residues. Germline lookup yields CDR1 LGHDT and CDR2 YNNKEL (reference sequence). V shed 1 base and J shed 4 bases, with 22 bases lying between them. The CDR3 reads CASSQGGRGRLKGTGELFF. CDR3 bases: TGTGCCAGCAGCCAAGGGGGACGGGGGCGTCTTAAGGGCACCGGGGAGCTGTTTTTT.

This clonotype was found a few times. CDR3 nucleotide sequence: TGTGCCATCAGCCCCGACAGGGAGTCCGGTGAGCAGTTCTTC. It encodes CAISPDRESGEQFF. The chain joins TRBV10-3 to TRBJ2-1, with 7 bases lining up with TRBD1. The trim removed 6 bases at V and 9 bases at J, leaving 11 bases unmatched. The CDR3 is 14 amino acids. The germline CDR1 and CDR2 sequences are ENHRY and SYGVKD.

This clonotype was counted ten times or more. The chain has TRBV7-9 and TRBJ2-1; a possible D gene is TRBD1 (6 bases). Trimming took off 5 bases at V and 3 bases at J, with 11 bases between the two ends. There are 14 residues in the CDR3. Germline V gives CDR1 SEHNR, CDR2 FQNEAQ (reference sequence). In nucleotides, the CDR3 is TGTGCCAGCAGCCCTAGGACAGACTACAATGAGCAGTTCTTC. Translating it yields CASSPRTDYNEQFF.

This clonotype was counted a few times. CDR3 in amino acids: CASSEPGKGYGYTF. In DNA form, the CDR3 reads TGTGCCAGCAGTGAACCGGGAAAGGGCTATGGCTACACCTTC. The chain joins TRBV25-1 to TRBJ1-2; D unclear. The germline V and J ends were trimmed by 2 bases and 4 bases, with 11 bases remaining between them. There are 14 residues in the CDR3. The germline V gene encodes CDR1 MGHDK and CDR2 SYGVNS.

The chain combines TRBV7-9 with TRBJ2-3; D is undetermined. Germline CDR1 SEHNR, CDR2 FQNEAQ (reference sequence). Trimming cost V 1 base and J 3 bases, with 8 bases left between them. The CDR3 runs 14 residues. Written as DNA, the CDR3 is TGTGCCAGCAGCTTAGAACCTGGGACAGATACGCAGTATTTT. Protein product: CASSLEPGTDTQYF.

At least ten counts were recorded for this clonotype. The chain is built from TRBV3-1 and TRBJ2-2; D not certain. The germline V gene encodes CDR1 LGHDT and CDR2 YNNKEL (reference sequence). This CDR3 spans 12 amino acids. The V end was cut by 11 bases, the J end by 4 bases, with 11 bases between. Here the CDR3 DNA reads TGTGCCGTAAGGCAGGCCACCGGGGAGCTGTTTTTT. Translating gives CAVRQATGELFF.

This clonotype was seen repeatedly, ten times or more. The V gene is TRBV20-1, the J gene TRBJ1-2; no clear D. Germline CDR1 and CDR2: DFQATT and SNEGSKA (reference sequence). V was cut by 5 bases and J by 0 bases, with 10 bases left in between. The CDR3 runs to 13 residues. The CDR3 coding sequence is TGCAGTGCTGAGGACGAAACTAACTATGGCTACACCTTC. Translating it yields CSAEDETNYGYTF.

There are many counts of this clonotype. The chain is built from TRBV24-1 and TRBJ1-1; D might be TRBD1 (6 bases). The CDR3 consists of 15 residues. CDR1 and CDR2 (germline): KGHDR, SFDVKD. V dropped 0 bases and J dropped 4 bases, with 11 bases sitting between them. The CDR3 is CATSDLRGVGTEAFF. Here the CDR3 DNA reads TGTGCCACCAGTGATTTGAGGGGGGTTGGCACTGAAGCTTTCTTT.

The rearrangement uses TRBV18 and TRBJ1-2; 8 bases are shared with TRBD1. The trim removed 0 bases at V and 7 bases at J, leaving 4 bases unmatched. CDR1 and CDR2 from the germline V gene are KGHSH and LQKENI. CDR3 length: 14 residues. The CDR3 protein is CASSPPQGASGYTF. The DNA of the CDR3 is TGTGCCAGCTCACCACCGCAGGGGGCGAGTGGCTACACCTTC.

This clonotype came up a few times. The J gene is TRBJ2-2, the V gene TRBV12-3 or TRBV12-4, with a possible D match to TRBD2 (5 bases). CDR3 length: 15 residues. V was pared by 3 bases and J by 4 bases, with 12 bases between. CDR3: CASSFWPEGTGELFF. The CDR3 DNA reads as TGTGCCAGCAGTTTCTGGCCCGAGGGCACCGGGGAGCTGTTTTTT.

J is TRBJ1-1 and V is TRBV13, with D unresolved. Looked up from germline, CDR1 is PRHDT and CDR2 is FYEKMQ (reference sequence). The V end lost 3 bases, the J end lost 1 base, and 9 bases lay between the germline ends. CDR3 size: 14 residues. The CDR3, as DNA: TGTGCCAGCAGCTTCCGCTCGACGAACACTGAAGCTTTCTTT. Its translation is CASSFRSTNTEAFF.

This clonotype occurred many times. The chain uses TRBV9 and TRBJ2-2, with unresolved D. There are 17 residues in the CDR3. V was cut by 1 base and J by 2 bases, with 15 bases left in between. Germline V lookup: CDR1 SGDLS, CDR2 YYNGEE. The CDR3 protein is CASSVRVGSANTGELFF. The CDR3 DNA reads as TGTGCCAGCAGCGTAAGGGTCGGGTCAGCCAACACCGGGGAGCTGTTTTTT.

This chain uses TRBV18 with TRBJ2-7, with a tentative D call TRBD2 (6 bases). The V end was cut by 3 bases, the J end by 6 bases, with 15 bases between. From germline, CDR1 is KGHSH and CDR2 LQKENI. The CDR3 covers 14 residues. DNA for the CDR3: TGTGCCAGCTCACCGCCGGGACTTACGGGCGAGCAGTACTTC. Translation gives CASSPPGLTGEQYF.

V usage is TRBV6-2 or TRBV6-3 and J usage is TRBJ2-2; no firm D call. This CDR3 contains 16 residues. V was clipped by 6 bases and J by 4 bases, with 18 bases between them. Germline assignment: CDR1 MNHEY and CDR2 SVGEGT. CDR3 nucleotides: TGTGCCAGCAGCCCCGTCACTTTAGCTGCCACCGGGGAGCTGTTTTTT. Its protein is CASSPVTLAATGELFF.

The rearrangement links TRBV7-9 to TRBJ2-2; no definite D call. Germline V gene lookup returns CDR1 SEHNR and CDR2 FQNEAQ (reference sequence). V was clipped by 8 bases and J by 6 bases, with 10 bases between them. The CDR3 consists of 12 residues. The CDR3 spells CASPLGSGELFF. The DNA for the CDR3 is TGTGCCAGCCCCCTGGGGTCCGGGGAGCTGTTTTTT.

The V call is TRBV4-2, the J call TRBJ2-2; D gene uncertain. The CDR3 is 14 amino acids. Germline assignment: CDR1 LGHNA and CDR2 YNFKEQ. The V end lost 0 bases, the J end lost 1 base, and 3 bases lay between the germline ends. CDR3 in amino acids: CASSQDKNTGELFF. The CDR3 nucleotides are TGTGCCAGCAGCCAAGATAAGAACACCGGGGAGCTGTTTTTT.

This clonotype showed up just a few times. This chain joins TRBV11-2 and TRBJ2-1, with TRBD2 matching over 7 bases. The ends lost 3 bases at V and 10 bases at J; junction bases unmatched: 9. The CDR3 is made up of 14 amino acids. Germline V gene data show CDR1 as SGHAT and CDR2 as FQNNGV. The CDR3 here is CASSFRGEGGEQFF. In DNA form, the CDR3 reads TGTGCCAGCAGCTTCCGGGGGGAGGGTGGGGAGCAGTTCTTC.

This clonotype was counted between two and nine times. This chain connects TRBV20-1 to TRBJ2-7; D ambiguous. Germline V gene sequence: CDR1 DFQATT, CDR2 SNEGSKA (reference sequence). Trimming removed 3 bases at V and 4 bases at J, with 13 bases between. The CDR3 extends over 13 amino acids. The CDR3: CSASPPPDYEQYF. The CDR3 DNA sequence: TGCAGTGCTAGCCCCCCCCCTGATTACGAGCAGTACTTC.

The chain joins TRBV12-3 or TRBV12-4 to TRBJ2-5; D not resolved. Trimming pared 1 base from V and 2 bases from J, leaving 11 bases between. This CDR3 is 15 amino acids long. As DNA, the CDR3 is TGTGCCAGCAGTTTAGGGGCCCAGGTTCAAGAGACCCAGTACTTC. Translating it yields CASSLGAQVQETQYF.

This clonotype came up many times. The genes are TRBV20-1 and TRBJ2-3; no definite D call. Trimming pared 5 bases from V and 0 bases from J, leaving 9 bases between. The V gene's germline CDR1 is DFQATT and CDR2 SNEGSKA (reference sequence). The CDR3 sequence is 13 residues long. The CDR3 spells CSARTYSTDTQYF. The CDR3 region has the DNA TGCAGTGCTCGAACCTACAGCACAGATACGCAGTATTTT.

The CDR3 spells CAISRAISREAFF. The CDR3 coding sequence is TGTGCCATTTCGCGGGCGATCAGTAGGGAAGCTTTCTTT. The genes are TRBV11-2 and TRBJ1-1; D is uncertain. The CDR3 spans 13 residues. V was trimmed by 10 bases and J by 8 bases, leaving 20 bases between them. CDR1 is SGHAT and CDR2 is FQNNGV in the germline V gene.